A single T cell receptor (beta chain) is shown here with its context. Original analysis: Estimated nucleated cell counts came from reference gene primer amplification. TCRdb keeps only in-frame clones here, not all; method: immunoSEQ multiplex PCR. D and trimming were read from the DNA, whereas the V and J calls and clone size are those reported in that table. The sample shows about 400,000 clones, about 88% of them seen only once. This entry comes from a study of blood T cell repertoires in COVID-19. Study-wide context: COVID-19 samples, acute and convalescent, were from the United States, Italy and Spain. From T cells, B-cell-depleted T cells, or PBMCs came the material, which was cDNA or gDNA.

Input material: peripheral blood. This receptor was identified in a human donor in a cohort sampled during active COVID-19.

The CDR3 DNA is TGTGCCAGCAGCCAAGTCGGTATCGGCACTGAAGCTTTCTTT. Its protein product is CASSQVGIGTEAFF. The chain is built from TRBV3-1 (or the pseudogene TRBV3-2) and TRBJ1-1; the D is unclear. The V gene lost 1 base and the J gene lost 4 bases, with 10 bases spanning the gap. CDR1 is LGHDT, CDR2 YNNKEL, per germline (reference sequence). This CDR3 contains 14 residues.